This is a list of T cell receptor beta chains from one sample in a study of identifying expanded T cells in peripheral blood. Produced via immunoSEQ multiplex PCR; TCRdb's table is partial and in-frame only. Of about 47,000 clones listed, approximately 82% were seen once; the top ten hold about 14%. The sequenced sample consisted of blood. These receptors came from a person aged 18 to 70 in good health. CDR3s include the opening cysteine and the closing phenylalanine or tryptophan. Each record gives: J gene, D gene, clone size, V gene, CDR3 DNA, CDR3 protein. D genes are given only for firm matches. Clone size, where shown, is once, few, many, or a class for clones that have expanded.

>TRBJ2-3|TRBD2|few|TRBV4-3
TGCGCCAGCAGCCAAGAGCGACTAGCGGGAGGGAGCCTCCGTCCAGATACGCAGTATTTT
CASSQERLAGGSLRPDTQYF
>TRBJ2-1|TRBD2|-|TRBV10-3
TGTGCCATCAGTACAGGGCTAGCGGGTCATGAGCAGTTCTTC
CAISTGLAGHEQFF
>TRBJ2-3|-|-|TRBV30
TGTGCCTGGGAAAGGGACAACACAGATACGCAGTATTTT
CAWERDNTDTQYF
>TRBJ2-7|-|-|TRBV19
TGTGCCAGTATGCTTAGTGCCGGAGGTCGGCCCTACGAGCAGTACTTC
CASMLSAGGRPYEQYF
>TRBJ2-3|-|few|TRBV5-5
TGTGCCAGCAGCCCCAGTTCAAGCGGACCTGGTACGCAGTATTTT
CASSPSSSGPGTQYF
>TRBJ1-5|-|few|TRBV2
TGTGCCAGCACAGGGGCAGGGAACGGCAATCAGCCCCAGCATTTT
CASTGAGNGNQPQHF
>TRBJ1-2|-|-|TRBV30
TGTGCCTGGGGGAATTATGGCTACACCTTC
CAWGNYGYTF
>TRBJ2-1|TRBD2|once|TRBV9
TGTGCCAGCAGCCCGGGGACTAGTACCTCCTTGGGCTCCTACAATGAGCAGTTCTTC
CASSPGTSTSLGSYNEQFF
>TRBJ2-1|-|-|TRBV7-9
TGTGCCAGCAGCTTACCTCCGCTAACCTACAATGAGCAGTTCTTC
CASSLPPLTYNEQFF
>TRBJ2-1|-|-|TRBV2
TGTGCGACCTTTGGGCTCCTTAATGAGCAGTTCTTC
CATFGLLNEQFF
>TRBJ2-5|-|-|TRBV7-2
TGTGCCAGCAGCCCGGGGAGCGGGACAGAAGAGACCCAGTACTTC
CASSPGSGTEETQYF
>TRBJ2-5|-|-|TRBV25-1
TGTGCCAGCAGTGAATATAACGAGGGGACCCAGTACTTC
CASSEYNEGTQYF
>TRBJ2-5|TRBD2|-|TRBV11-3
TGTGCCAGCAGCTCTCTAGCGGGGACCCAAGAGACCCAGTACTTC
CASSSLAGTQETQYF
>TRBJ1-2|TRBD1|-|TRBV27
TGTGCCAGCAGTTTTCTTAACAGGGGTGACTATGGCTACACCTTC
CASSFLNRGDYGYTF
>TRBJ2-5|-|-|TRBV10-2
TGCGCCAGCCGGCCCCGGGGAATGGGGGAGACCCAGTACTTC
CASRPRGMGETQYF
>TRBJ1-1|-|-|TRBV19
TGTGCCAGTAGCGAAAGGGCAACTGAAGCTTTCTTT
CASSERATEAFF
>TRBJ2-7|-|-|TRBV6-5
TGTGCCAGCAGTTACGCCGGGACACGCTACGAAGAGCAGTACTTC
CASSYAGTRYEEQYF
>TRBJ1-1|TRBD1|-|TRBV5-5
TGTGCCAGCAGCTCCGGGACAGGACAGAACACTGAAGCTTTCTTT
CASSSGTGQNTEAFF
>TRBJ2-1|TRBD1|-|TRBV7-2
TGTGCCAGCAGCCCCCGGGACAGGGGCCCCTACAATGAGCAGTTCTTC
CASSPRDRGPYNEQFF
>TRBJ1-1|-|once|TRBV10-3
TGTGCCATCAGTGAGCCTCCGACAAGGGTGGTGACTGAAGCTTTCTTT
CAISEPPTRVVTEAFF
>TRBJ2-3|TRBD2|-|TRBV7-2
TGTGCCAGTACCCCTAGGCGGGGGGGCACAGATACGCAGTATTTT
CASTPRRGGTDTQYF
>TRBJ2-1|-|-|TRBV15
TGTGCCACCAGCAGAGAGTCTGCTGGTCTTAGCTACAATGAGCAGTTCTTC
CATSRESAGLSYNEQFF
>TRBJ2-2|TRBD2|-|TRBV5-1
TGCGCCAGCAGCTTGGCCCTAGCGGGAAACACCGGGGAGCTGTTTTTT
CASSLALAGNTGELFF
>TRBJ2-1|TRBD2|-|TRBV9
TGTGCCAGCAGTGGTAGCGGGAGCCCCCACAATGAGCAGTTCTTC
CASSGSGSPHNEQFF
>TRBJ1-2|-|-|TRBV11-2
TGTGCCAGCAGCTCGACGGCTAACTATGGCTACACCTTC
CASSSTANYGYTF
>TRBJ2-3|-|few|TRBV4-1
TGCGCCAGCAGCCAAACACAGGGCACAGATACGCAGTATTTT
CASSQTQGTDTQYF
>TRBJ1-5|-|-|TRBV18
TGTGCCAGCTCACCGATCGACAGCATGAATCAGCCCCAGCATTTT
CASSPIDSMNQPQHF
>TRBJ2-3|TRBD1|-|TRBV30
TGTGCCTGGAGTTCCACAGGGACAGCGCAGTATTTT
CAWSSTGTAQYF
>TRBJ1-6|-|few|TRBV11-3
TGTGCCAGCACCCTCGGGGAGGGGGGGAATTCACCCCTCCACTTT
CASTLGEGGNSPLHF
>TRBJ2-5|TRBD1|-|TRBV5-1
TGCGCCAGCAGCTTCGGACAGGTCCTTCAAGAGACCCAGTACTTC
CASSFGQVLQETQYF
>TRBJ2-3|TRBD2|-|TRBV30
TGTGCCTGGAAACTAGCGGGGGGCCTGTGGGGTACGCAGTATTTT
CAWKLAGGLWGTQYF
>TRBJ2-5|TRBD2|-|TRBV6-6
TGTGCCAGCCGACTAGCGGGAGACTGGGAGACCCAGTACTTC
CASRLAGDWETQYF